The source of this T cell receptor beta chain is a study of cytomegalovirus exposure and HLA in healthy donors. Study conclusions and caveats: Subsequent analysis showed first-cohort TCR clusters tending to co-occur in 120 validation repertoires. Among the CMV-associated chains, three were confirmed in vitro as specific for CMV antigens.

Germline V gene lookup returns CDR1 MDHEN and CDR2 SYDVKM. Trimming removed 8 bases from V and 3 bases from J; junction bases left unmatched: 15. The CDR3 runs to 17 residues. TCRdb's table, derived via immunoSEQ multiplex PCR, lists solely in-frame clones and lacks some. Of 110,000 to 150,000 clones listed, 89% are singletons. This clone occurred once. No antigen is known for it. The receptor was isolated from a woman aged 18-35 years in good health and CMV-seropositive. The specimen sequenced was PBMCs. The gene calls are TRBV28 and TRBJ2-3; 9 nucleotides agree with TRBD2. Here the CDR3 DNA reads TGTGCCAGCGGACCTCAGCGGGGGGCCGCAGGTACAGATACGCAGTATTTT. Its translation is CASGPQRGAAGTDTQYF.